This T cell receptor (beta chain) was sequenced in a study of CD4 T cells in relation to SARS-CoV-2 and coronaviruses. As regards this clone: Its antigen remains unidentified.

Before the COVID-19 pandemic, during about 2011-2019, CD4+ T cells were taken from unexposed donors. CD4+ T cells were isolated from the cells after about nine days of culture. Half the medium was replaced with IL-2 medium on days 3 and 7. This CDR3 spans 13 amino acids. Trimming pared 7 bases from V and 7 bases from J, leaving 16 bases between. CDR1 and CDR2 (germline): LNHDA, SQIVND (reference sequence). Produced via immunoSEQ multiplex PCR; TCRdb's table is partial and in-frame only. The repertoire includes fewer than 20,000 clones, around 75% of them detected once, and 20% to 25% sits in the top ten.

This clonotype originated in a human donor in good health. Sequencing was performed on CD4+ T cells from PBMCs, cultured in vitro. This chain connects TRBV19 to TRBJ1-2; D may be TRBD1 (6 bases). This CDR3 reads CASTLGQPGGYTF. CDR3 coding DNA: TGTGCCAGTACCCTAGGACAGCCGGGTGGCTACACCTTC.